This paragraph reports one T cell receptor beta chain. Its antigen remains unknown. This specimen belongs to a study of memory CD4+ T cells and cytomegalovirus serostatus. For the study at large: Donors were healthy Belgian adults, several CMV seropositive and about two dozen seronegative.

The sort gate was single viable CD3+CD4+CD8-CD45RO+ cells for memory CD4+ T cells. CMV serostatus came from serum IgG against pp150, pp28, p38, p52. Germline V CDR1 and CDR2: SEHNR, FQNEAQ (reference sequence). The V gene lost 8 bases and the J gene lost 1 base, with 11 bases spanning the gap. The CDR3 totals 13 residues. Whole-study findings and limits: CMV serostatus prediction reached median AUC about 0.95, or 0.9 with US-trained model. About 40% of the roughly 160 known CMV-associated TCRbeta sequences appeared in CD4+ memory.

Produced via immunoSEQ multiplex PCR; TCRdb's table is partial and in-frame only. The sample shows roughly 42,000 clones, over 70% of them seen only once. The V gene is TRBV7-9, the J gene TRBJ1-1; weak D call: TRBD1 (6 bases). Sequenced sample: memory CD4+ T cells from blood. This TCR was recovered from an adult in good health and CMV-seronegative. This CDR3 reads CASGKQGNTEAFF. CDR3 coding DNA: TGTGCCAGCGGAAAACAGGGGAACACTGAAGCTTTCTTT.